Following are 15 T cell receptor beta chains from one sample sequenced in a study of cytomegalovirus exposure and HLA in healthy donors. PCR amplification relied on 60 Vbeta primers (plus 13 Jbeta primers). The assay was immunoSEQ multiplex PCR, and TCRdb's table has in-frame clones only and misses some. The sample records 100,000 to 150,000 clones, 81% being singletons. Source material: PBMCs. These receptor sequences come from a man aged 18 to 35 in good health and CMV-seronegative.

The chain couples TRBV5-1 to TRBJ2-7; the match to TRBD2 covers 8 bases. The CDR3 consists of 15 residues. The germline V gene encodes CDR1 SGHRS and CDR2 YFSETQ. The ends lost 4 bases at V and 3 bases at J; junction bases unmatched: 9. The CDR3 loop reads CASSEVWGLGYEQYF. CDR3 sequence (DNA): TGCGCCAGCAGCGAAGTATGGGGACTAGGCTACGAGCAGTACTTC.

V and J are TRBV6-1 and TRBJ1-1; D may be TRBD1 (6 bases). Trimming left V 2 bases short and J 5 bases short, with 24 bases between. Per germline, CDR1 MNHNS and CDR2 SASEGT. The CDR3 sequence is 18 residues long. The CDR3 DNA reads as TGTGCCAGCAGTGAATCATTCGGGGGGGCGGGAATTTCTACTGAAGCTTTCTTT. Encoded protein: CASSESFGGAGISTEAFF.

This clone has just a few counts. The rearrangement uses TRBV18 and TRBJ1-2; D unresolved. This CDR3 has 13 residues. Germline CDR1 and CDR2: KGHSH and LQKENI. V dropped 5 bases and J dropped 6 bases, with 13 bases sitting between them. CDR3 residues: CASSATAENGYTF. The CDR3 DNA reads TGTGCCAGCTCAGCTACAGCGGAGAATGGCTACACCTTC.

In its sample, this clone was seen a few times. The rearrangement joins TRBV13 to TRBJ2-7, with 14 nucleotides matching TRBD2. Germline CDR1 reads PRHDT; CDR2 reads FYEKMQ (reference sequence). This CDR3 is built from 20 residues. The trim removed 6 bases at V and 0 bases at J, leaving 16 bases unmatched. The CDR3 spells CASSPSGGLAGGPSSYEQYF. The CDR3 nucleotides read TGTGCCAGCAGTCCTTCGGGAGGACTAGCGGGGGGCCCCAGCTCCTACGAGCAGTACTTC.

The chain recombines TRBV18 with TRBJ2-7; D call uncertain. V was shortened by 0 bases and J by 0 bases, with 9 bases between the two germline ends. CDR3 size: 15 residues. Looked up from germline, CDR1 is KGHSH and CDR2 is LQKENI. The CDR3 nucleotides are TGTGCCAGCTCACCACCGTCTGGCTCCTCCTACGAGCAGTACTTC. This codes for CASSPPSGSSYEQYF.

This clone came up a few times. The chain is built from TRBV2 and TRBJ2-3, with 14 nucleotides matching TRBD2. There are 16 residues in the CDR3. CDR1 and CDR2 (germline): SNHLY, FYNNEI. The junction had 9 bases not matched to a gene; V was cut back by 8 bases and J by 5 bases. CDR3 sequence (DNA): TGTGCCAGCTCCAGACTAGCGGGGGGGGCAAGAGATACGCAGTATTTT. Its translation: CASSRLAGGARDTQYF.

The rearrangement joins TRBV6-1 to TRBJ1-1, with D perhaps matching TRBD1 (6 bases). The CDR3 loop spans 13 amino acids. The germline V and J ends were trimmed by 8 bases and 8 bases, with 18 bases remaining between them. CDR1 is MNHNS, CDR2 SASEGT, per germline. The CDR3 DNA is TGTGCCAGCGGGGAGGGGACAACATTGGAAGCTTTCTTT. Translated, it gives CASGEGTTLEAFF.

This clone was seen a single time. The rearrangement joins TRBV5-4 to TRBJ2-1; D gene ambiguous. Germline V gives CDR1 SGHNT, CDR2 YYREEE (reference sequence). Trimming stripped 0 bases from V and 5 bases from J, with 9 bases between. The CDR3 has 14 amino acids. CDR3: CASSLGSPNNEQFF. Here the CDR3 DNA reads TGTGCCAGCAGCTTGGGGAGCCCTAACAATGAGCAGTTCTTC.

This chain uses TRBV7-2 with TRBJ2-5; 7 bases fit TRBD1. Germline CDR1 reads SGHTA; CDR2 reads FQGNSA. There are 15 residues in the CDR3. After removal of 5 bases from V and 3 bases from J, the junction contained 9 bases not matched to a gene. The CDR3 sequence is CASSQLSTGKETQYF. CDR3 nucleotides: TGTGCCAGCAGCCAGCTCTCGACAGGGAAAGAGACCCAGTACTTC. Drawing the rest from reference TRBV7-2 and TRBJ2-5, the complete variable domain is GAGVSQSPSNKVTEKGKDVELRCDPISGHTALYWYRQSLGQGLEFLIYFQGNSAPDKSGLPSDRFSAERTGGSVSTLTIQRTQQEDSAVYLCASSQLSTGKETQYFGPGTRLLVL.

This sequence joins TRBV19 and TRBJ1-6, with TRBD1 matching over 8 bases. The CDR3 is made up of 19 amino acids. The germline V gene has CDR1 LNHDA and CDR2 SQIVND (reference sequence). V lost 0 bases to trimming and J lost 8 bases; unmatched junction nucleotides: 15. The CDR3 region is CASSIDLLVGQGSDSPLHF. The CDR3 DNA follows: TGTGCCAGTAGTATAGATCTATTAGTAGGACAGGGAAGCGATTCACCCCTCCACTTT.

The rearrangement links TRBV10-2 to TRBJ1-2; TRBD1 matches at 7 bases. Germline CDR1 WSHSY, CDR2 SAAADI. The V gene end was trimmed by 5 bases and the J gene end by 0 bases; junction bases not matched to a gene: 9. CDR3 length: 16 amino acids. The CDR3 nucleotides read TGCGCCAGCAGTCATCCCGACAGGGCGGCTAACTATGGCTACACCTTC. This sequence encodes CASSHPDRAANYGYTF.

V and J are TRBV2 and TRBJ2-3; TRBD2 is a possible D gene (6 bases). Trimming removed 6 bases from V and 1 base from J, with 11 bases in between. Germline V gene sequence: CDR1 SNHLY, CDR2 FYNNEI. This CDR3 contains 14 residues. The CDR3 sequence is CASRFGGRTDTQYF. DNA of the CDR3: TGTGCCAGCAGGTTCGGGGGACGCACAGATACGCAGTATTTT.

The chain uses TRBV7-3 and TRBJ2-1, with 8 bases identical to TRBD1. This CDR3 has 14 residues. With 3 bases clipped from V and 16 bases from J, the junction kept 14 bases outside the gene matches. Germline V gene lookup returns CDR1 SGHTA and CDR2 FQGTGA. CDR3 residues: CASSFDRTGSEKFF. The CDR3, as DNA: TGTGCCAGCAGCTTCGACCGGACAGGGAGTGAGAAATTCTTC.

CDR3 residues: CASSLGHRHYGYTF. In DNA form, the CDR3 reads TGTGCCAGCAGCTTAGGACACAGGCACTATGGCTACACCTTC. The chain joins TRBV7-9 to TRBJ1-2; D is possibly TRBD1 (5 bases). The CDR3 totals 14 residues. Trimming pared 1 base from V and 3 bases from J, leaving 9 bases between. Germline V gene lookup returns CDR1 SEHNR and CDR2 FQNEAQ (reference sequence).

The CDR3 spells CASATGVGSNQPQHF. In nucleotides, the CDR3 is TGTGCCAGCGCGACAGGGGTAGGTAGCAATCAGCCCCAGCATTTT. This sequence joins TRBV18 and TRBJ1-5; TRBD1 aligns across 8 bases. Looked up from germline, CDR1 is KGHSH and CDR2 is LQKENI. V shed 8 bases, J shed 0 bases, and the junction held 6 bases outside the gene matches. The CDR3 length is 15 residues.